A selection of T cell receptor beta chains follows, all from one sample in a study of CD8+ T cells in alopecia areata. Sequenced by immunoSEQ multiplex PCR; TCRdb stores in-frame clones only, minus some. This table holds some 170,000 clones, about 67% found once. Sample: CD8+ T cells sorted from blood, taken at week 0. Every receptor here comes from a human donor with alopecia areata. Each CDR3 is given with its conserved first and last residue. Not all rows give a size; the values are once, few, many and, for expanded clones, a class.

V gene	clone size	J gene	CDR3 protein
TRBV20-1	-	TRBJ1-1	CSVGTEAFF
TRBV27	few	TRBJ1-6	CASSLGLVNSPLHF
TRBV2	few	TRBJ2-5	CASSDGVTETQYF
TRBV14	-	TRBJ2-5	CASSQVALAVQETQYF
TRBV13	-	TRBJ1-1	CASRGTVEAFF
TRBV13	-	TRBJ1-5	CASSMGSNQPQHF
TRBV9	-	TRBJ1-2	CASSVAGAYGYTF
TRBV30	-	TRBJ2-3	CAWTPSADTQYF
TRBV30	-	TRBJ2-4	CAWSELAEAKNIQYF
TRBV5-1	-	TRBJ2-5	CASSRPPEVETVGETQYF
TRBV7-8	-	TRBJ1-2	CASSPGTGINYGYTF
TRBV7-9	-	TRBJ2-5	CASSPRGQETQYF
TRBV14	-	TRBJ2-3	CASSPTWRGARTDTQYF
TRBV13	-	TRBJ2-1	CASSLGRSAQFF
TRBV5-1	-	TRBJ2-5	CASSRPEDGRETQYF
TRBV6-5	-	TRBJ1-2	CASSELGQSYGYTF
TRBV4-2	few	TRBJ2-3	CASSQGTRLKSTDTQYF
TRBV5-1	-	TRBJ2-2	CASSSIPGELFF
TRBV11-3	-	TRBJ2-3	CASKEPSDSTDTQYF
TRBV7-9	-	TRBJ1-2	CASSLVSGTGHGYTF
TRBV27	-	TRBJ2-7	CASSHSTGFYEQYF
TRBV6-5	-	TRBJ2-1	CASRTGTGQYNEQFF